This T cell receptor beta chain was sequenced for a study of T-cell memory formation after mild COVID-19. This clonotype has only a few counts. 5'RACE primed at constant segments yielded TCR alpha and TCR beta cDNA libraries bearing sample barcodes and UMIs. TCRdb redid the calling of the 5' RACE reads with MiXCR, one entry per CDR3 protein. The sample records around 340,000 distinct CDR3 sequences, more than 20% being singletons. Sequences were obtained from PBMCs or a T cell subset sorted from them (not recorded which). The sequence was collected from an adult woman who had mild COVID-19 (a few samples of this study predate the infection). Cell type and time point are not known.

CDR3 amino acids: CASSIGRTGSISGTEAFF. DNA of the CDR3: TGTGCCAGTAGTATAGGACGGACAGGGTCCATTTCGGGGACTGAAGCTTTCTTT. The chain combines TRBV19 with TRBJ1-1; 8 bases agree with TRBD1. V lost 1 base to trimming and J lost 5 bases; unmatched junction nucleotides: 15. Germline-derived CDR1 and CDR2 are LNHDA and SQIVND (reference sequence). The CDR3 extends over 18 amino acids.